Below are 6 T cell receptor beta chains sequenced from a single sample in a study of PD-L1 blockade in urothelial cancer. Sequenced by immunoSEQ multiplex PCR; TCRdb stores in-frame clones only, minus some. The sample comprises some 25,000 clones, less than 90% of which are singletons, and about 8.9% rests with the top ten. Source: PBMCs, taken around atezolizumab (anti-PD-L1) treatment. The receptors originated from a man aged 70-80 years with urothelial cancer.

The chain carries TRBV6-5 and TRBJ2-7; weak D call: TRBD2 (6 bases). V lost 6 bases and J lost 7, with 19 bases in between. Germline V lookup: CDR1 MNHEY, CDR2 SVGAGI. This CDR3 is built from 14 residues. This chain's CDR3 is CASRTPGGGGEQYF. CDR3 nucleotides: TGTGCCAGCAGGACCCCAGGTGGGGGAGGTGAGCAGTACTTC.

The chain links TRBV5-1 to TRBJ1-4; 7 positions match TRBD1. The J segment lost 0 bases and the V segment lost 8 bases, leaving 10 bases of the junction unmatched. Per germline, CDR1 SGHRS and CDR2 YFSETQ. The CDR3 consists of 16 residues. DNA of the CDR3: TGCGCCAGTAGGGACAGCCCTTATGCAACTAATGAAAAACTGTTTTTT. The encoded protein is CASRDSPYATNEKLFF.

CDR3 coding DNA: TGTGCCAGCTCCCAGGGTGGACAGGCGGACATTCAGTACTTC. Translated: CASSQGGQADIQYF. The V and J genes are TRBV18 and TRBJ2-4; 7 positions match TRBD1. CDR3 size: 14 residues. After removal of 6 bases from V and 8 bases from J, the junction contained 10 bases not matched to a gene. Looked up from germline, CDR1 is KGHSH and CDR2 is LQKENI.

The CDR3 protein is CASSYRGLADNEQFF. In DNA form, the CDR3 reads TGTGCCAGCAGTTACAGGGGACTAGCGGACAATGAGCAGTTCTTC. The J gene is TRBJ2-1, the V gene TRBV6-5, with 11 bases that match TRBD2. CDR1 and CDR2 from the germline V gene are MNHEY and SVGAGI. This CDR3 is built from 15 residues. V gave up 2 bases and J gave up 5 bases; unmatched junction bases: 2.

The chain has TRBV5-6 and TRBJ2-5, with D maybe TRBD2 (7 bases). Germline V gives CDR1 SGHDT, CDR2 YYEEEE. Trimming removed 6 bases at V and 4 bases at J, with 16 bases between. This CDR3 is 14 amino acids long. As DNA, the CDR3 is TGTGCCAGCACCCCGTGGGGGGGCGGAGAGACCCAGTACTTC. Translating it yields CASTPWGGGETQYF.

The V and J genes are TRBV19 and TRBJ2-3; tentatively, D is TRBD1 (5 bases). The CDR3 consists of 15 residues. Trimming removed 1 base from V and 2 bases from J, with 10 bases in between. Per germline, CDR1 LNHDA and CDR2 SQIVND (reference sequence). CDR3 DNA sequence: TGTGCCAGTAGTATAGGCGGACAAGTCACAGATACGCAGTATTTT. It translates to CASSIGGQVTDTQYF.